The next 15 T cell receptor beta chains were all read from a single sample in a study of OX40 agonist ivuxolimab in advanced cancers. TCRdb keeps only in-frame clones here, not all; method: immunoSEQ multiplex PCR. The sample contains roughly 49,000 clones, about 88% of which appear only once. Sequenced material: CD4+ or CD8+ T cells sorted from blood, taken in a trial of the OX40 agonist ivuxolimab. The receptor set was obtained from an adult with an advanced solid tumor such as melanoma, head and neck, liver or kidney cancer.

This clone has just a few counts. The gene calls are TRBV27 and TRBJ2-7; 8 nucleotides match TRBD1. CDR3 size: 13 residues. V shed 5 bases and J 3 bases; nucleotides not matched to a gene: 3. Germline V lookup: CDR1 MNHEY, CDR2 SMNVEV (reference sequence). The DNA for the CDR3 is TGTGCCAGCAGTAGGACAGGGCTCTACGAGCAGTACTTC. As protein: CASSRTGLYEQYF.

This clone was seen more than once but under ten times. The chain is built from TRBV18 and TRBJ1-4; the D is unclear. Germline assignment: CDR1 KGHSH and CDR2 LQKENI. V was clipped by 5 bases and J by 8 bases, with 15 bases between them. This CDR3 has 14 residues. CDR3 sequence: CASSEESAGEKLFF. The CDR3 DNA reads TGTGCCAGCTCAGAGGAGTCAGCCGGCGAAAAACTGTTTTTT.

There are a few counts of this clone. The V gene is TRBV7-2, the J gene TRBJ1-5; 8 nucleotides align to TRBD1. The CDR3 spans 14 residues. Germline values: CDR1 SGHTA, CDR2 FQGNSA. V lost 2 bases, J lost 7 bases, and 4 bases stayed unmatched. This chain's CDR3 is CASSLTGQGQPQHF. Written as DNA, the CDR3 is TGTGCCAGCAGCTTAACAGGACAGGGCCAGCCCCAGCATTTT.

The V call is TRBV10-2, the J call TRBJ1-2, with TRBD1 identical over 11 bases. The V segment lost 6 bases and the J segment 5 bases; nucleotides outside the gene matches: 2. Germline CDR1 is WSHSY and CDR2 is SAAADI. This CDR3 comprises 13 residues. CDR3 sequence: CASRRDRGYGYTF. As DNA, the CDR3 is TGCGCCAGCAGGAGGGACAGGGGGTATGGCTACACCTTC.

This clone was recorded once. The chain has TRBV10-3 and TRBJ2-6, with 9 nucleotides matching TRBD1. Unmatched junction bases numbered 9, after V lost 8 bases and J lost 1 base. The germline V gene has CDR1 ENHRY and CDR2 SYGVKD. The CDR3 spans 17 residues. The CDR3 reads CAIGQGPAGSGANVLTF. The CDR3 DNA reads TGTGCCATCGGACAGGGGCCCGCGGGGTCTGGGGCCAACGTCCTGACTTTC.

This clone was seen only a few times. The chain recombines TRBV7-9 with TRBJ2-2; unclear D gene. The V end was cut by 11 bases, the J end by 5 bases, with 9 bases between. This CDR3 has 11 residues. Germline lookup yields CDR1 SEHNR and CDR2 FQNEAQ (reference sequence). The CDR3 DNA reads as TGTGCCTTCCCTGGAACCGGGGAGCTGTTTTTT. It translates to CAFPGTGELFF.

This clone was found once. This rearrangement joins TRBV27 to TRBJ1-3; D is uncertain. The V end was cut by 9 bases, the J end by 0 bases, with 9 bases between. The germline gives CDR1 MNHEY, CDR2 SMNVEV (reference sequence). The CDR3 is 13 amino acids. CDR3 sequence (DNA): TGTGCCAGTCCTTATTTCTCTGGAAACACCATATATTTT. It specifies CASPYFSGNTIYF.

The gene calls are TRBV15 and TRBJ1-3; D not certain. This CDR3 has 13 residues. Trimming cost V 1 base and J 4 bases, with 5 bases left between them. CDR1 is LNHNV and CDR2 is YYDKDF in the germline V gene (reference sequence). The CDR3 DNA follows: TGTGCCACCAGCAGAGGTCAGGGAAACACCATATATTTT. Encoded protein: CATSRGQGNTIYF.

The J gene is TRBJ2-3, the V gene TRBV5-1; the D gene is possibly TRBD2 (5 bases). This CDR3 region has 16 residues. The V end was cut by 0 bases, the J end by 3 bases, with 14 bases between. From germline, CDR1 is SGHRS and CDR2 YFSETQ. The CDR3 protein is CASSLVVGASTDTQYF. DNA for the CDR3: TGCGCCAGCAGCTTGGTCGTGGGAGCTAGTACAGATACGCAGTATTTT.

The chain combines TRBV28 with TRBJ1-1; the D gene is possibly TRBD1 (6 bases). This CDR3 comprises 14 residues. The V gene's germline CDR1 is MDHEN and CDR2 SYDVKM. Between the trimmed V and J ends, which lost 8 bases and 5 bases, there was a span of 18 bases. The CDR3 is CASQGFARGTEAFF. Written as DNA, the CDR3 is TGTGCCAGCCAGGGGTTTGCAAGGGGGACTGAAGCTTTCTTT.

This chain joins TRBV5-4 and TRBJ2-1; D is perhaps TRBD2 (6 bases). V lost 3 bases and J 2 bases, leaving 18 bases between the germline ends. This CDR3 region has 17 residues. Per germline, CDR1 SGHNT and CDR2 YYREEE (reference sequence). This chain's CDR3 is CASSSLKMGGAYNEQFF. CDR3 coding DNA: TGTGCCAGCAGCTCGCTGAAAATGGGGGGTGCCTACAATGAGCAGTTCTTC.

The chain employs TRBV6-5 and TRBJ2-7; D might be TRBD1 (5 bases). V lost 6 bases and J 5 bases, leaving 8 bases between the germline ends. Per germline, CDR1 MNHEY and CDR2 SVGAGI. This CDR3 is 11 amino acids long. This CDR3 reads CASRRQHEQYF. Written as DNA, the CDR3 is TGTGCCAGCAGGCGACAGCACGAGCAGTACTTC.

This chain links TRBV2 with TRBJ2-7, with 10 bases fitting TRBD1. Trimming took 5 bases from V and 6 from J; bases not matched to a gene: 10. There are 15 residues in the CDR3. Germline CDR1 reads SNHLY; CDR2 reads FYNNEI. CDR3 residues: CASSPQTTGGVEQYF. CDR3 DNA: TGTGCCAGCAGTCCACAAACGACAGGGGGCGTCGAGCAGTACTTC.

The CDR3 sequence is CASSPRTGLAGQETQYF. CDR3 bases: TGTGCCAGCAGCCCACGGACGGGACTAGCGGGGCAAGAGACCCAGTACTTC. V usage is TRBV7-9 and J usage is TRBJ2-5, with 13 bases that match TRBD2. The trim removed 5 bases at V and 2 bases at J, leaving 8 bases unmatched. This CDR3 has 17 amino acids. Germline V lookup: CDR1 SEHNR, CDR2 FQNEAQ (reference sequence).

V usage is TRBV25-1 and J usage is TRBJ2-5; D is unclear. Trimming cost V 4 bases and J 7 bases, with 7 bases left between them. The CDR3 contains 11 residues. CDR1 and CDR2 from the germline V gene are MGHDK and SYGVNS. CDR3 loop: CASSGTRTQYF. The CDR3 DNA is TGTGCCAGCAGTGGTACGCGGACCCAGTACTTC.